Each of the 10 T cell receptor beta chains below was sequenced from the same sample in a study of shared clonotypes between healthy human individuals. Produced via immunoSEQ multiplex PCR; TCRdb's table is partial and in-frame only. The sample includes around 700,000 clones, more than 70% seen only once; the top ten take around 1.7%. The specimen was memory CD4+ T cells sorted from blood. Subset reported: CD45RA-negative fraction. The receptors stem from a woman aged 30 to 39 in good health.

The J gene is TRBJ1-2, the V gene TRBV2; 7 positions agree with TRBD1. V dropped 6 bases and J dropped 6; count of bases not matched to a gene: 7. Germline V gene lookup returns CDR1 SNHLY and CDR2 FYNNEI. CDR3 length equals 13 residues. The CDR3 spells CASRVDREDGYTF. DNA for the CDR3: TGTGCCAGCAGAGTTGACAGGGAAGATGGCTACACCTTC.

The rearrangement uses TRBV7-6 and TRBJ2-2, with 8 bases aligning to TRBD2. Germline V gives CDR1 SGHVS, CDR2 FNYEAQ. This CDR3 is 15 amino acids long. J lost 3 bases, V lost 5 bases, and 5 bases had no gene match. Written as DNA, the CDR3 is TGTGCCAGCAGCCAACTAGCGGAAGACACCGGGGAGCTGTTTTTT. It encodes CASSQLAEDTGELFF.

The chain joins TRBV30 to TRBJ1-3, with D unresolved. Trimming took off 2 bases at V and 8 bases at J, with 16 bases between the two ends. The CDR3 consists of 14 residues. From germline, CDR1 is GTSNPN and CDR2 SVGIG (reference sequence). CDR3 in amino acids: CAWSRYSPRHTIYF. Written as DNA, the CDR3 is TGTGCCTGGAGTAGGTACAGCCCAAGGCACACCATATATTTT.

V is TRBV5-1 and J is TRBJ2-1; D assignment may be TRBD1 or TRBD2 (6 bases each). Per germline, CDR1 SGHRS and CDR2 YFSETQ. The CDR3 loop spans 19 amino acids. Trimming left V 2 bases short and J 1 base short, with 22 bases between. CDR3 DNA: TGCGCCAGCAGCTTCAGGGGATCTTCGGGAGCCGGGTCCTACAATGAGCAGTTCTTC. It specifies CASSFRGSSGAGSYNEQFF. The full variable domain, in which reference TRBV5-1 and TRBJ2-1 provide the parts outside the CDR3, is KAGVTQTPRYLIKTRGQQVTLSCSPISGHRSVSWYQQTPGQGLQFLFEYFSETQRNKGNFPGRFSGRQFSNSRSEMNVSTLELGDSALYLCASSFRGSSGAGSYNEQFFGPGTRLTVL.

The chain joins TRBV27 to TRBJ2-7; D call uncertain. The CDR3 is 15 amino acids. In germline, CDR1 is MNHEY, CDR2 SMNVEV (reference sequence). V lost 0 bases, J lost 2 bases, and 11 bases lay in between. The CDR3 coding sequence is TGTGCCAGCAGTTTATCGTGGGCCCCGACCTACGAGCAGTACTTC. As protein: CASSLSWAPTYEQYF.

The chain recombines TRBV6-1 with TRBJ1-5; D is ambiguous. The CDR3 is 11 amino acids. Germline V gene data show CDR1 as MNHNS and CDR2 as SASEGT. V lost 6 bases and J lost 6, with 6 bases in between. The CDR3 DNA follows: TGTGCCAGCAGCCTCTCTCAGCCCCAGCATTTT. Translating it yields CASSLSQPQHF.

The genes are TRBV11-2 and TRBJ1-2; 9 bases map to TRBD1. The CDR3 has 15 residues. Germline CDR1 is SGHAT and CDR2 is FQNNGV. V lost 2 bases to trimming and J lost 6 bases; unmatched junction nucleotides: 7. This CDR3 reads CASSLRAGTGNGYTF. Written as DNA, the CDR3 is TGTGCCAGCAGCTTACGAGCCGGGACAGGGAATGGCTACACCTTC.

The CDR3 is CASSPTGTSGRERFF. In nucleotides, the CDR3 is TGTGCCAGCAGCCCGACCGGGACTAGCGGGAGGGAAAGGTTCTTC. This chain joins TRBV11-2 and TRBJ2-1; 16 nucleotides align to TRBD2. The CDR3 runs to 15 residues. Germline CDR1 is SGHAT and CDR2 is FQNNGV. V was pared by 5 bases and J by 15 bases, with 10 bases of the junction left unmatched.

Comment on this clone: Distinct nucleotide sequences in the sample also encode this CDR3. The chain recombines TRBV27 with TRBJ1-5; 7 nucleotides align to TRBD1. Germline-derived CDR1 and CDR2 are MNHEY and SMNVEV (reference sequence). The CDR3 is made up of 14 amino acids. The J segment lost 7 bases and the V segment lost 2 bases, leaving 5 bases of the junction unmatched. The CDR3 DNA reads as TGTGCCAGCAGTTTACTAGGGGGCGGCCAGCCCCAGCATTTT. Translation: CASSLLGGGQPQHF.

This clone appeared once. CDR3 sequence reads: CASSEVHQGYEQYF. CDR3 coding DNA: TGTGCCAGCAGTGAAGTTCACCAGGGCTACGAGCAGTACTTC. V gene TRBV6-1 combines with J gene TRBJ2-7; D might be TRBD1 (5 bases). Germline V gene sequence: CDR1 MNHNS, CDR2 SASEGT. The CDR3 covers 14 residues. Trimming removed 1 base at V and 3 bases at J, with 10 bases between.